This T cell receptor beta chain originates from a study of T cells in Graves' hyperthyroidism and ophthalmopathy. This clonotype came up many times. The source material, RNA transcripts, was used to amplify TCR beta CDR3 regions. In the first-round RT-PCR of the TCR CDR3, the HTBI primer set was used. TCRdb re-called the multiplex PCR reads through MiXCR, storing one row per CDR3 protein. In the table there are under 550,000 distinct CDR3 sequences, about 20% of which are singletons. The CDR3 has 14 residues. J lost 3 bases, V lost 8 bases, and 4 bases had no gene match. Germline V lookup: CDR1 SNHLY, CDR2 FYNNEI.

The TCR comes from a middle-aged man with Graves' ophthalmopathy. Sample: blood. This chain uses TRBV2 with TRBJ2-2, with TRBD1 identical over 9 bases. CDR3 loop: CASGGTGYTGELFF. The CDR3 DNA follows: TGTGCCAGCGGCGGGACAGGGTACACCGGGGAGCTGTTTTTT. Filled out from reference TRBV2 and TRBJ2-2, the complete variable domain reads EPEVTQTPSHQVTQMGQEVILRCVPISNHLYFYWYRQILGQKVEFLVSFYNNEISEKSEIFDDQFSVERPDGSNFTLKIRSTKLEDSAMYFCASGGTGYTGELFFGEGSRLTVL.